The rows below give T cell receptor beta chains drawn from one sample of a study of blood T cell repertoires in COVID-19. Clones were sequenced by immunoSEQ multiplex PCR, and TCRdb holds only the in-frame ones, with some missing. Here the sample spans a few hundred thousand clones, around 86% being singletons. The sample taken for sequencing was peripheral blood. All receptors come from a woman between 45 and 65 years old with acute or convalescent COVID-19. Each CDR3 is given with its conserved first and last residue. The order of the fields is J gene, D gene, V gene, clone size, CDR3 DNA, CDR3 protein. D genes are given only for firm matches. Rows give clone size only sometimes, using once, few, many, or a class for an expanded clone.

TRBJ1-1 - TRBV21-1 - TGTGCCAGCAGCAAGAGGGACAGGGCATGCCTGAACACTGAAGCTTTCTTT CASSKRDRACLNTEAFF
TRBJ1-5 - TRBV30 - TGTGCCTGGAGTGTACAGGGCTACCAGCCCCAGCATTTT CAWSVQGYQPQHF
TRBJ1-2 - TRBV6-5 - TGTGCCAGCAAGCAGGGGCTCGATGGCTACACCTTC CASKQGLDGYTF
TRBJ2-3 - TRBV5-1 - TGCGCCAGCAGCCTAAGCACAGATACGCAGTATTTT CASSLSTDTQYF
TRBJ2-7 - TRBV28 few TGTGCCAGCAGTTTGTCGGGAGTGACCTACGAGCAGTACTTC CASSLSGVTYEQYF
TRBJ2-1 TRBD2 TRBV6-1 once TGTGCCAGCAGTCAAGGTAGCGGGTCAACTTACAATGAGCAGTTCTTC CASSQGSGSTYNEQFF
TRBJ1-2 TRBD1 TRBV29-1 - TGCAGCGTTGAAAGGACAGGGGGCGCGAATGGCTACACCTTC CSVERTGGANGYTF
TRBJ2-3 - TRBV12-3/TRBV12-4 - TGTGCCAGCAACCAGGGGCGGAATACGCAGTATTTT CASNQGRNTQYF
TRBJ1-5 - TRBV10-1 once TGCGCCAGCAGGGAAGATAACCCCTTTCGGACAGCAGCATACGATCAGCCCCAGCATTTT CASREDNPFRTAAYDQPQHF
TRBJ1-3 TRBD1 TRBV27 - TGTGCCAGCAGTTTAACACAGGGGGCCGGAAACACCATATATTTT CASSLTQGAGNTIYF
TRBJ1-2 - TRBV18 - TGTGCCAGCTCACCACCACCGAGTATCGCCGTAGCTAACTATGGCTACACCTTC CASSPPPSIAVANYGYTF
TRBJ1-5 TRBD1 TRBV2 - TGTGCCAGCAGTGACGACAGGGAGAATCAGCCCCAGCATTTT CASSDDRENQPQHF
TRBJ1-1 TRBD1 TRBV5-1 - TGCGCCAGCAGCTCGCCACAGGGGCCCCCGGTCGCTTTCTTT CASSSPQGPPVAFF
TRBJ1-5 - TRBV12-3/TRBV12-4 - TGTGCCAGCAGTTACAGGGGCAATCAGCCCCAGCATTTT CASSYRGNQPQHF
TRBJ2-1 TRBD1 TRBV29-1 - TGCAGCGTTGAAGGATGGACAGGGGCAAATGAGCAGTTCTTC CSVEGWTGANEQFF
TRBJ2-7 - TRBV19 - TGTGCCAGTAGTATGACTTCTTCGGCGGCATACGAGCAGTACTTC CASSMTSSAAYEQYF
TRBJ2-1 - TRBV7-3 - TGTGCCAGCAGCCCCCGGGGACTTACCAATGAGCAGTTCTTC CASSPRGLTNEQFF
TRBJ2-5 TRBD2 TRBV24-1 - TGTGCCACCAGTGATCCGCGGGCTAGCGGGATGAGGCAAGAGACCCAGTACTTC CATSDPRASGMRQETQYF
TRBJ2-5 - TRBV28 - TGTGCCAGCAACCCGGACACGCAAGAGACCCAGTACTTC CASNPDTQETQYF
TRBJ1-5 TRBD1 TRBV28 - TGTGCCAGCAGAACCGGCGGGACAGGCTATCAGCCCCAGCATTTT CASRTGGTGYQPQHF
TRBJ2-5 TRBD1 TRBV20-1 - TGCAGCCCGGGACAGGGAGAGACCCAGTACTTC CSPGQGETQYF
TRBJ2-7 TRBD2 TRBV19 once TGTGCCAGTAGCCCAAGGAGAGCGGGAGGGACCCACGAGCAGTACTTC CASSPRRAGGTHEQYF
TRBJ2-2 - TRBV9 - TGTGCCAGCAGCGTAGAGAAGCTCACCGGGGAGCTGTTTTTT CASSVEKLTGELFF
TRBJ2-5 TRBD2 TRBV25-1 - TGTGCCAGCAGTGAGGGATTAGTGGGACTAGCGGGAGGCGAGACCCAGTACTTC CASSEGLVGLAGGETQYF
TRBJ2-3 - TRBV7-6 - TGTGCCAGCAGCGGCCGGAGTGTGGCAGCCGGAGGTACGCAGTATTTT CASSGRSVAAGGTQYF
TRBJ2-5 - TRBV11-2 - TGTGCCAGCAGCCAACGCGGGGCTAGCGAGACCCAGTACTTC CASSQRGASETQYF
TRBJ1-6 - TRBV2 - TGTGCCAGCAGGATGGGGCAGGGGAATTCCTATAATTCACCCCTCCACTTT CASRMGQGNSYNSPLHF
TRBJ2-7 - TRBV30 many TGTGCCTGGAGCCGTCTGGCGAGGGAGCAGTACTTC CAWSRLAREQYF